The source of this TCR beta chain is a study of OX40 agonist ivuxolimab in advanced cancers. Study overall: Mean age approximately 61 years, range roughly 20 to 85; approximately 80% male. Findings and caveats of the study: CD4+ T cells averaged fewer expanded clones than CD8+ T cells. Clones of CD4+ and CD8+ blood T cells grew by week 6 at doses of 0.1 to 3.0 mg/kg.

V lost 4 bases and J lost 5, with 11 bases in between. This CDR3 is 14 amino acids long. Germline V gene lookup returns CDR1 SGHTA and CDR2 FQGNSA. The sample holds one count of this clone. Its antigen is unknown. Assay used: immunoSEQ multiplex PCR; TCRdb lists only in-frame clones, some missing. The profile shows about 82,000 clones, 75% to 90% of them singletons. The chain recombines TRBV7-2 with TRBJ2-2; D perhaps matches TRBD1 (6 bases). Sequences were derived from CD4+ or CD8+ T cells sorted from blood, sampled in a trial of the OX40 agonist ivuxolimab. The TCR comes from an adult with an advanced solid tumor such as melanoma, head and neck, liver or kidney cancer. The CDR3 DNA reads TGTGCCAGCAGCTGGGGGCGGAATACCGGGGAGCTGTTTTTT. This encodes CASSWGRNTGELFF.